These 27 T cell receptor beta chains came from one sample sequenced in a study of blood T cell repertoires in COVID-19. Assay: immunoSEQ multiplex PCR; the TCRdb copy retains only in-frame clones and omits some. This table holds some 150,000 clones, more than 70% found once. Sequencing used peripheral blood. The receptors stem from a man in his 60s with active or convalescent COVID-19.

The J gene is TRBJ1-4, the V gene TRBV19, with 7 nucleotides matching TRBD1. The junction had 1 base not matched to a gene; V was cut back by 5 bases and J by 4 bases. The germline gives CDR1 LNHDA, CDR2 SQIVND (reference sequence). The CDR3 is made up of 13 amino acids. CDR3 in DNA: TGTGCCAGTAGTGGGGACAGTAATGAAAAACTGTTTTTT. Its translation: CASSGDSNEKLFF.

V is TRBV5-1 and J is TRBJ2-7, with 8 bases lining up with TRBD1. Germline V lookup: CDR1 SGHRS, CDR2 YFSETQ. This CDR3 spans 18 amino acids. The V segment lost 3 bases and the J segment 0 bases; nucleotides outside the gene matches: 14. In DNA, the CDR3 is TGCGCCAGCAGCTCCCACGGGGCAGGGGGCTTTGGCTCCTACGAGCAGTACTTC. Its translation: CASSSHGAGGFGSYEQYF.

J is TRBJ2-7 and V is TRBV7-2, with D possibly TRBD2 on 7 matching bases. V lost 5 bases and J lost 1, with 18 bases in between. This CDR3 has 16 residues. Per germline, CDR1 SGHTA and CDR2 FQGNSA. The CDR3 region has the DNA TGTGCCAGCAGCGGCCGGGGGCGGGAGAGTTCCTACGAGCAGTACTTC. Its translation: CASSGRGRESSYEQYF.

The rearrangement uses TRBV7-6 and TRBJ2-3; D possibly corresponds to TRBD1 (6 bases). CDR3 length: 16 amino acids. The germline gives CDR1 SGHVS, CDR2 FNYEAQ. The V gene lost 6 bases and the J gene lost 3 bases, with 19 bases spanning the gap. The CDR3 DNA follows: TGTGCCAGCAGTGATGGCAGCTTCACAGGGACAGATACGCAGTATTTT. Translated, it gives CASSDGSFTGTDTQYF.

The chain uses TRBV7-9 and TRBJ1-1, with D perhaps TRBD1 (6 bases). The CDR3 totals 16 residues. Germline V gene data show CDR1 as SEHNR and CDR2 as FQNEAQ (reference sequence). Between the trimmed V and J ends, which lost 0 bases and 1 base, there was a span of 12 bases. The CDR3 sequence: CASSLARGNENTEAFF. CDR3 nucleotide sequence: TGTGCCAGCAGCTTAGCTAGGGGGAATGAGAACACTGAAGCTTTCTTT.

This sequence joins TRBV3-1 (or the pseudogene TRBV3-2) and TRBJ2-7, with a weak D call TRBD2 (5 bases). Germline V CDR1 and CDR2: LGHDT, YNNKEL (reference sequence). The CDR3 covers 13 residues. Trimming took 4 bases from V and 4 from J, leaving 11 bases between them. The CDR3 DNA reads as TGTGCCAGCAGCCCAGCCAGGAGGTACGAGCAGTACTTC. Its translation is CASSPARRYEQYF.

The chain links TRBV12-5 to TRBJ2-2; 10 bases map to TRBD1. From germline, CDR1 is LGHNT and CDR2 FRNRAP. This CDR3 has 17 amino acids. Trimming at V came to 1 base and at J to 3 bases, leaving 5 bases not matched to a gene. The CDR3 sequence is CASGLATGTGDTGELFF. The CDR3 coding sequence is TGTGCTAGTGGTTTGGCAACCGGGACAGGGGACACCGGGGAGCTGTTTTTT.

This clone was seen more than once but under ten times. The J gene is TRBJ1-1, the V gene TRBV11-2, with 7 bases aligning to TRBD1. J was trimmed by 0 bases and V by 8 bases; bases with no gene match: 21. Germline values: CDR1 SGHAT, CDR2 FQNNGV. The CDR3 has 19 amino acids. The CDR3 sequence: CASVNRVQDRASLNTEAFF. The CDR3 coding sequence is TGTGCCAGCGTAAATAGGGTTCAAGACAGGGCTAGTTTGAACACTGAAGCTTTCTTT.

The CDR3 loop is CASSRSRDSSYEQYF. CDR3 sequence (DNA): TGTGCCAGCAGCCGCAGCCGGGACAGCTCCTACGAGCAGTACTTC. The chain uses TRBV5-8 and TRBJ2-7, with 7 nucleotides matching TRBD1. The CDR3 is 15 amino acids. With V trimmed by 4 bases and J by 0 bases, 7 bases remained unmatched. From germline, CDR1 is SGHTS and CDR2 YDEGEE.

The chain links TRBV7-3 to TRBJ2-1; the D gene is possibly TRBD1 (5 bases). The CDR3 has 12 residues. V was cut by 2 bases and J by 7 bases, with 6 bases left in between. The germline gives CDR1 SGHTA, CDR2 FQGTGA. The CDR3 bases are TGTGCCAGCAGCTTACCAGGGAATGAGCAGTTCTTC. It specifies CASSLPGNEQFF.

This sequence joins TRBV19 and TRBJ2-1, with D maybe TRBD2 (6 bases). V shed 5 bases and J shed 3 bases, with 17 bases lying between them. The CDR3 length is 16 residues. CDR1 LNHDA and CDR2 SQIVND come from the germline V gene (reference sequence). The chain's CDR3 is CASSLSGANYYNEQFF. CDR3 coding DNA: TGTGCCAGTAGTCTTAGCGGAGCCAATTACTACAATGAGCAGTTCTTC. The variable domain in full, with the rest retrieved from reference TRBV19 and TRBJ2-1, is DGGITQSPKYLFRKEGQNVTLSCEQNLNHDAMYWYRQDPGQGLRLIYYSQIVNDFQKGDIAEGYSVSREKKESFPLTVTSAQKNPTAFYLCASSLSGANYYNEQFFGPGTRLTVL.

This clone was seen a handful of times. CDR3 loop: CASSLGTLDEKLFF. The CDR3 DNA reads TGTGCCAGCAGCCTCGGGACACTCGATGAAAAACTGTTTTTT. The gene calls are TRBV6-5 and TRBJ1-4; possibly TRBD1 for D (6 bases). Germline-derived CDR1 and CDR2 are MNHEY and SVGAGI. Trimming took off 6 bases at V and 6 bases at J, with 14 bases between the two ends. The CDR3 runs to 14 residues.

The chain recombines TRBV11-3 with TRBJ2-1, with D perhaps matching TRBD2 (5 bases). V was trimmed by 4 bases and J by 10 bases, leaving 11 bases between them. Germline loops: CDR1 SGHNT, CDR2 YENEEA. The CDR3 contains 12 residues. The CDR3 coding sequence is TGTGCCAGCAGCTCCCATACGGGGGAGCAGTTCTTC. Translating it yields CASSSHTGEQFF.

The chain is built from TRBV10-3 and TRBJ2-1; possible D gene TRBD2, 5 bases. Germline CDR1 reads ENHRY; CDR2 reads SYGVKD. Trimming pared 1 base from V and 0 bases from J, leaving 7 bases between. This CDR3 spans 15 amino acids. CDR3 residues: CAISEYGLSYNEQFF. In DNA, the CDR3 is TGTGCCATCAGTGAGTATGGACTCTCCTACAATGAGCAGTTCTTC.

This clone occurred many times. The chain combines TRBV15 with TRBJ2-1; 11 bases fit TRBD2. Germline loops: CDR1 LNHNV, CDR2 YYDKDF (reference sequence). This CDR3 region has 15 residues. The V segment lost 5 bases and the J segment 8 bases; nucleotides outside the gene matches: 8. CDR3 loop: CATSPGTSGRHEQFF. Written as DNA, the CDR3 is TGTGCCACCAGCCCTGGGACTAGCGGACGTCATGAGCAGTTCTTC.

The chain employs TRBV5-6 and TRBJ2-7, with D possibly matching TRBD2 (7 bases). The length of the CDR3 is 15 residues. Germline loops: CDR1 SGHDT, CDR2 YYEEEE. V was pared by 4 bases and J by 4 bases, with 18 bases between. Written as DNA, the CDR3 is TGTGCCAGCAGCCGGGGGGCAGGGAGGTGGTACGAGCAGTACTTC. Encoded protein: CASSRGAGRWYEQYF.

This chain uses TRBV7-2 with TRBJ2-7; possible D gene TRBD2, 6 bases. CDR3 length: 15 residues. The germline V gene has CDR1 SGHTA and CDR2 FQGNSA. Trimming removed 1 base from V and 2 bases from J, with 12 bases in between. CDR3 sequence reads: CASSLDPSETYEQYF. CDR3 nucleotide sequence: TGTGCCAGCAGCTTAGACCCTAGCGAGACCTACGAGCAGTACTTC.

This chain uses TRBV11-2 with TRBJ2-2, with D possibly TRBD1 on 6 matching bases. Germline V gene lookup returns CDR1 SGHAT and CDR2 FQNNGV. Trimming took off 5 bases at V and 3 bases at J, with 22 bases between the two ends. This CDR3 has 18 amino acids. The CDR3 DNA sequence: TGTGCCAGCAGCCCCGTCCAGGGGCGGGCAAAGTACACCGGGGAGCTGTTTTTT. Its translation is CASSPVQGRAKYTGELFF.

This chain joins TRBV28 and TRBJ2-5, with 7 bases aligning to TRBD2. Germline V gene sequence: CDR1 MDHEN, CDR2 SYDVKM. Trimming removed 5 bases from V and 4 bases from J; junction bases left unmatched: 4. The CDR3 has 13 residues. The CDR3 is CASSDRGGETQYF. In DNA, the CDR3 is TGTGCCAGCAGTGACCGCGGGGGAGAGACCCAGTACTTC. The whole variable domain, filled in from reference TRBV28 and TRBJ2-5, reads DVKVTQSSRYLVKRTGEKVFLECVQDMDHENMFWYRQDPGLGLRLIYFSYDVKMKEKGDIPEGYSVSREKKERFSLILESASTNQTSMYLCASSDRGGETQYFGPGTRLLVL.

The chain uses TRBV6-5 and TRBJ1-2, with D hard to call. Trimming removed 5 bases from V and 0 bases from J, with 13 bases in between. This CDR3 is built from 15 residues. In germline, CDR1 is MNHEY, CDR2 SVGAGI. The CDR3 DNA follows: TGTGCCAGCAGTAAGCAGACACCGGCTAACTATGGCTACACCTTC. It specifies CASSKQTPANYGYTF.

This clone was seen once. Other DNA variants within this sample encode the same CDR3. The genes are TRBV4-2 and TRBJ1-4; TRBD1 matches at 9 bases. In germline, CDR1 is LGHNA, CDR2 YNFKEQ. This CDR3 region has 16 residues. V lost 2 bases, J lost 8 bases, and 9 bases stayed unmatched. The CDR3: CASSQRPGQGGEKLFF. In DNA form, the CDR3 reads TGTGCCAGCAGCCAACGCCCGGGACAGGGAGGGGAAAAACTGTTTTTT.

The sample holds a few counts of this clone. The J gene is TRBJ2-7, the V gene TRBV10-3; 12 bases fit TRBD1. V lost 4 bases, J lost 5 bases, and 3 bases stayed unmatched. The CDR3 totals 14 residues. CDR1 and CDR2 from the germline V gene are ENHRY and SYGVKD. CDR3 DNA sequence: TGTGCCATCAGTGGGGGACAGGGGGCGGACGAGCAGTACTTC. Protein product: CAISGGQGADEQYF.

The rearrangement links TRBV5-1 to TRBJ1-1, with TRBD1 identical over 9 bases. The CDR3 loop spans 17 amino acids. V lost 1 base to trimming and J lost 0 bases; unmatched junction nucleotides: 7. Germline V CDR1 and CDR2: SGHRS, YFSETQ. In nucleotides, the CDR3 is TGCGCCAGCAGCTTGACCTGGACAGGGGTCATGAACACTGAAGCTTTCTTT. Protein product: CASSLTWTGVMNTEAFF.

This clone was seen at least ten times. The J gene is TRBJ2-7, the V gene TRBV7-2; D perhaps matches TRBD2 (6 bases). The CDR3 extends over 14 amino acids. The germline V gene has CDR1 SGHTA and CDR2 FQGNSA. Trimming took 11 bases from V and 0 from J, leaving 17 bases between them. CDR3: CAGSIAANSYEQYF. Written as DNA, the CDR3 is TGTGCCGGATCAATAGCGGCAAACTCCTACGAGCAGTACTTC.

This rearrangement joins TRBV15 to TRBJ2-1, with 7 nucleotides matching TRBD1. This CDR3 contains 19 residues. The ends lost 0 bases at V and 0 bases at J; junction bases unmatched: 11. Per germline, CDR1 LNHNV and CDR2 YYDKDF (reference sequence). CDR3 sequence (DNA): TGTGCCACCAGCAGAGATTATGGGTACCGGGACAGCTCCTACAATGAGCAGTTCTTC. Protein sequence: CATSRDYGYRDSSYNEQFF.

The V and J genes are TRBV5-1 and TRBJ2-1; 7 bases agree with TRBD2. The CDR3 runs to 16 residues. Germline CDR1 SGHRS, CDR2 YFSETQ. The junction had 7 bases not matched to a gene; V was cut back by 4 bases and J by 0 bases. The CDR3 nucleotides are TGCGCCAGCAGCCCGGGGGGAGGGACCTCCTACAATGAGCAGTTCTTC. This gives the protein CASSPGGGTSYNEQFF.

The table lists this clone with a count of one. The chain carries TRBV28 and TRBJ1-5; 11 bases map to TRBD1. The junction had 5 bases not matched to a gene; V was cut back by 5 bases and J by 5 bases. CDR1 and CDR2 (germline): MDHEN, SYDVKM. This CDR3 is built from 15 residues. CDR3 in DNA: TGTGCCAGCAGTCGAAGGGACAGGGGGTATCAGCCCCAGCATTTT. This translates into CASSRRDRGYQPQHF.